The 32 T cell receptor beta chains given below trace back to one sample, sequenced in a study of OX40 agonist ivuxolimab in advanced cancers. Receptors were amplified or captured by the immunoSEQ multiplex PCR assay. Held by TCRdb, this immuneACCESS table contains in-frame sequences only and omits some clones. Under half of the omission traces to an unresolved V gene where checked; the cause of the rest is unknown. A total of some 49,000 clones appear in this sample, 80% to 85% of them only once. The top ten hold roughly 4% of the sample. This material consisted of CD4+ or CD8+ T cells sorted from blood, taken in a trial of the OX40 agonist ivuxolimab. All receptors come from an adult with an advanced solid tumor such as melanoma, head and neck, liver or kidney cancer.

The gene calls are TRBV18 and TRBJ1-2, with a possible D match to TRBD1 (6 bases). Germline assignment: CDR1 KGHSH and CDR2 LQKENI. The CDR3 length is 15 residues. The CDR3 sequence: CAPRGRVRAAYGYTF. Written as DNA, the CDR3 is TGTGCTCCCCGGGGGCGGGTTAGGGCAGCCTATGGCTACACCTTC.

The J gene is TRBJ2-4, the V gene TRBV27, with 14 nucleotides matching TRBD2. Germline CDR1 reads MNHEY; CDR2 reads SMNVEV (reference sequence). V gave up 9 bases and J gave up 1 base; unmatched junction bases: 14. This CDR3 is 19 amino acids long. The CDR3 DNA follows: TGTGCCAGTCCGGGTCGACTAGCGGGGGGGCCGATGGCCAAAAACATTCAGTACTTC. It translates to CASPGRLAGGPMAKNIQYF.

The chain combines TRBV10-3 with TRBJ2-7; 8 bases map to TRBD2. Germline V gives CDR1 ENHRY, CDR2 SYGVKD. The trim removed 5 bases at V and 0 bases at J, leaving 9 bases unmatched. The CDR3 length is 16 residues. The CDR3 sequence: CAISRRGAGSSYEQYF. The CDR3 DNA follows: TGTGCCATCAGTAGGCGGGGGGCAGGGAGCTCCTACGAGCAGTACTTC.

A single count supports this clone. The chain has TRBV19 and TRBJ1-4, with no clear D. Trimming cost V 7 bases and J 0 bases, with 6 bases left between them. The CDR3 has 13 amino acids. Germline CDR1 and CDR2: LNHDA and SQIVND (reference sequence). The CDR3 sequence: CASIGATNEKLFF. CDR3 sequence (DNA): TGTGCCAGTATTGGTGCAACTAATGAAAAACTGTTTTTT. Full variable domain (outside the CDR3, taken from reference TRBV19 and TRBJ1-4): DGGITQSPKYLFRKEGQNVTLSCEQNLNHDAMYWYRQDPGQGLRLIYYSQIVNDFQKGDIAEGYSVSREKKESFPLTVTSAQKNPTAFYLCASIGATNEKLFFGSGTQLSVL.

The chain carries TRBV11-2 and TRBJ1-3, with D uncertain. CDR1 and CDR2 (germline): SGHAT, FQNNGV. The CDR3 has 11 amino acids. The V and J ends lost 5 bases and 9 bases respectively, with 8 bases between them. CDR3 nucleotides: TGTGCCAGCAGCCGCTCTGCCACCATATATTTT. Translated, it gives CASSRSATIYF. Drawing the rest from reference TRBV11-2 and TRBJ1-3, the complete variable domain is EAGVAQSPRYKIIEKRQSVAFWCNPISGHATLYWYQQILGQGPKLLIQFQNNGVVDDSQLPKDRFSAERLKGVDSTLKIQPAKLEDSAVYLCASSRSATIYFGEGSWLTVV.

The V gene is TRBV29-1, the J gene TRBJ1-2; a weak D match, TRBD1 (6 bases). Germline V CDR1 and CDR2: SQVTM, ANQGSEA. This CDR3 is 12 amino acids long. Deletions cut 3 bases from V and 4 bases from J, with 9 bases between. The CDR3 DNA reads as TGCAGCGTTGACGGGACATCCTATGGCTACACCTTC. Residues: CSVDGTSYGYTF.

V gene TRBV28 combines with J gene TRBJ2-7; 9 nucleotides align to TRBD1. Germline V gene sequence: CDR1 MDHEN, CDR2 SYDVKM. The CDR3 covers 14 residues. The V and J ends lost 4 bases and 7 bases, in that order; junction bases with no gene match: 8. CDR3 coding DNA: TGTGCCAGCAGTTCCGGGACAGGGTTAGGAGAGCAGTACTTC. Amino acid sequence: CASSSGTGLGEQYF.

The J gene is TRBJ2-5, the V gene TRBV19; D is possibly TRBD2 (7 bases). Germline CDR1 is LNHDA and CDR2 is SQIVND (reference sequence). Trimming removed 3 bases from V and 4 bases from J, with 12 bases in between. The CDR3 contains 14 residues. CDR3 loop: CASSMGGLGETQYF. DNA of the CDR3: TGTGCCAGTAGTATGGGGGGGCTGGGAGAGACCCAGTACTTC. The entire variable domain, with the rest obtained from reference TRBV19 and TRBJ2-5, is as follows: DGGITQSPKYLFRKEGQNVTLSCEQNLNHDAMYWYRQDPGQGLRLIYYSQIVNDFQKGDIAEGYSVSREKKESFPLTVTSAQKNPTAFYLCASSMGGLGETQYFGPGTRLLVL.

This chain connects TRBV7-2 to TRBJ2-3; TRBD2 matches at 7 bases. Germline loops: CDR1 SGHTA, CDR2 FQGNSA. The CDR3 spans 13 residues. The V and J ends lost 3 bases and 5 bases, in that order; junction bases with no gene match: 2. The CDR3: CASSLGGRDTQYF. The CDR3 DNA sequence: TGTGCCAGCAGCTTGGGGGGGAGAGATACGCAGTATTTT. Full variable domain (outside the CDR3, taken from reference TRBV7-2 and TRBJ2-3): GAGVSQSPSNKVTEKGKDVELRCDPISGHTALYWYRQSLGQGLEFLIYFQGNSAPDKSGLPSDRFSAERTGGSVSTLTIQRTQQEDSAVYLCASSLGGRDTQYFGPGTRLTVL.

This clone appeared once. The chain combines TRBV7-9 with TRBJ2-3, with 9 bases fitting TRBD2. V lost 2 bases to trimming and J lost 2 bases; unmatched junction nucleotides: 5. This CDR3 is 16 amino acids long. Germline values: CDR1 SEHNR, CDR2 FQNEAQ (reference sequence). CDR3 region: CASSLSLAGITDTQYF. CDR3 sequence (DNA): TGTGCCAGCAGCTTAAGCCTAGCGGGGATCACAGATACGCAGTATTTT. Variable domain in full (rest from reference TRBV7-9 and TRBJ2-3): DTGVSQNPRHKITKRGQNVTFRCDPISEHNRLYWYRQTLGQGPEFLTYFQNEAQLEKSRLLSDRFSAERPKGSFSTLEIQRTEQGDSAMYLCASSLSLAGITDTQYFGPGTRLTVL.

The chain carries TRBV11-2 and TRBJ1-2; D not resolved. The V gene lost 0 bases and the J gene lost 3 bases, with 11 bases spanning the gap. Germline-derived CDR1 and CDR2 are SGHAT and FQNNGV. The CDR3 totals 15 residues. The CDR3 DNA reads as TGTGCCAGCAGCTTAGATCTGAGGGAGGACTATGGCTACACCTTC. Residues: CASSLDLREDYGYTF.

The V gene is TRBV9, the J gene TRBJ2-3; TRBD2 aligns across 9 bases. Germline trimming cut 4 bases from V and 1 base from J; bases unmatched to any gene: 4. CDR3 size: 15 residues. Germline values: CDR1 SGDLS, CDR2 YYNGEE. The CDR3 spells CASSSRGGGTDTQYF. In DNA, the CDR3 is TGTGCCAGCAGCTCGCGGGGGGGCGGCACAGATACGCAGTATTTT.

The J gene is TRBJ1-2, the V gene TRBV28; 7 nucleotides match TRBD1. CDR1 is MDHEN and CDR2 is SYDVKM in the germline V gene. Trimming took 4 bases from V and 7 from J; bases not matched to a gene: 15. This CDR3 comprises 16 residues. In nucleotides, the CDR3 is TGTGCCAGCAGTTCTCCGGGACAGCCCCTCGTGGGTGGCTACACCTTC. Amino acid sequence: CASSSPGQPLVGGYTF.

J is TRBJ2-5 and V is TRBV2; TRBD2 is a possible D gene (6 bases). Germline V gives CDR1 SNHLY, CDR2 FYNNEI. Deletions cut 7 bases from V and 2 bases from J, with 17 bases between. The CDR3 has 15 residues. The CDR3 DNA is TGTGCCAGCATCCGATCCGGGGGACCACAAGAGACCCAGTACTTC. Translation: CASIRSGGPQETQYF.

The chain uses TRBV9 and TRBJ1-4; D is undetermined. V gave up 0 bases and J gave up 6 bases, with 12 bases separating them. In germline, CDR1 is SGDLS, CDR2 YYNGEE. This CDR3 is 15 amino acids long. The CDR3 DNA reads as TGTGCCAGCAGCGTAGAGGGCAGGAGAGATGAAAAACTGTTTTTT. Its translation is CASSVEGRRDEKLFF. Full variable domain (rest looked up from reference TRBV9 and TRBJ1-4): DSGVTQTPKHLITATGQRVTLRCSPRSGDLSVYWYQQSLDQGLQFLIQYYNGEERAKGNILERFSAQQFPDLHSELNLSSLELGDSALYFCASSVEGRRDEKLFFGSGTQLSVL.

Here the CDR3 reads CASSVEAGGPYEQYF. DNA for the CDR3: TGTGCCAGCAGCGTAGAGGCGGGGGGACCCTACGAGCAGTACTTC. J is TRBJ2-7 and V is TRBV9, with TRBD2 matching 8 bases. Trimming took 0 bases from V and 2 from J; bases not matched to a gene: 4. The CDR3 is 15 residues long. Germline V gives CDR1 SGDLS, CDR2 YYNGEE.

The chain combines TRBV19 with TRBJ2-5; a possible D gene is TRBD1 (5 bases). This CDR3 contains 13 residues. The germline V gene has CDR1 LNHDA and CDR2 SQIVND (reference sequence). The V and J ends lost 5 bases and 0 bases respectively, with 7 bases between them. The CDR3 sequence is CASSGHDQETQYF. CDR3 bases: TGTGCCAGTAGTGGACACGACCAAGAGACCCAGTACTTC.

CDR3: CASSLNSADTQYF. The CDR3 DNA follows: TGTGCCAGCAGCTTAAACTCTGCGGATACGCAGTATTTT. The V and J genes are TRBV7-3 and TRBJ2-3; D not resolved. V lost 1 base and J lost 6, with 8 bases in between. Germline CDR1 and CDR2: SGHTA and FQGTGA. The CDR3 totals 13 residues.

The CDR3 coding sequence is TGTGCCAGCCGGGACAGGGCGTACGAGCAGTACTTC. This sequence encodes CASRDRAYEQYF. J is TRBJ2-7 and V is TRBV6-5; 9 bases fit TRBD1. Germline trimming cut 8 bases from V and 4 bases from J; bases unmatched to any gene: 3. The CDR3 has 12 amino acids. Looked up from germline, CDR1 is MNHEY and CDR2 is SVGAGI.

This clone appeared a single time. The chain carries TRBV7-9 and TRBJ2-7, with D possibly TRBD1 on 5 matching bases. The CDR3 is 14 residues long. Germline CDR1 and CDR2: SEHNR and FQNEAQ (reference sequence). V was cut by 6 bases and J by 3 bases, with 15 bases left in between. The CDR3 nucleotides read TGTGCCAGCAGAGCCATCCAAGACAGCTACGAGCAGTACTTC. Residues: CASRAIQDSYEQYF.

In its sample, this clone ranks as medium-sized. The CDR3 bases are TGTGCCAGCAAAAGGACAGGGTTAGGACTGGCGGAAAACACCATATATTTT. The encoded protein is CASKRTGLGLAENTIYF. The chain has TRBV2 and TRBJ1-3; TRBD1 matches 8 bases. V dropped 7 bases and J dropped 6; count of bases not matched to a gene: 17. The CDR3 loop spans 17 amino acids. The V gene's germline CDR1 is SNHLY and CDR2 FYNNEI.

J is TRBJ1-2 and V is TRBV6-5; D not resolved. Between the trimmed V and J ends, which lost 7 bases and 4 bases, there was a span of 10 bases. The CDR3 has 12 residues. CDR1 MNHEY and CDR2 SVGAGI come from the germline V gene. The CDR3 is CASKKEAYGYTF. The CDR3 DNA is TGTGCCAGCAAAAAAGAAGCCTATGGCTACACCTTC.

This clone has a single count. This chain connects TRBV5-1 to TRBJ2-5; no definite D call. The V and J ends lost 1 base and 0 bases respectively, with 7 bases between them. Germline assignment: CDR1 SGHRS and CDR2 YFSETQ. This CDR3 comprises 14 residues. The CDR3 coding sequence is TGCGCCAGCAGCTTGCGTGGAAACCAAGAGACCCAGTACTTC. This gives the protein CASSLRGNQETQYF.

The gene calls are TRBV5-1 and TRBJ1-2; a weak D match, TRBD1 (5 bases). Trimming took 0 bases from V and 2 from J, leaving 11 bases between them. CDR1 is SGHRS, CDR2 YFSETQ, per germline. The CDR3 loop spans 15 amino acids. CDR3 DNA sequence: TGCGCCAGCAGCTTGGGACAGACAACGAACTATGGCTACACCTTC. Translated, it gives CASSLGQTTNYGYTF.

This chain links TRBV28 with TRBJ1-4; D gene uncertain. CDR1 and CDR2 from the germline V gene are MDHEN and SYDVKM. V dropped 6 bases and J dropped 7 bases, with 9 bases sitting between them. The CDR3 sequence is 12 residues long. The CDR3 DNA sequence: TGTGCCAGCAGCCCACGGATTGAAAAACTGTTTTTT. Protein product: CASSPRIEKLFF.

CDR3 DNA sequence: TGTGCCAGCAGTTTACGAGATACGCAGTATTTT. Translating it yields CASSLRDTQYF. The chain carries TRBV27 and TRBJ2-3; unclear D gene. CDR1 MNHEY and CDR2 SMNVEV come from the germline V gene (reference sequence). There are 11 residues in the CDR3. V was clipped by 2 bases and J by 5 bases, with 2 bases between them.

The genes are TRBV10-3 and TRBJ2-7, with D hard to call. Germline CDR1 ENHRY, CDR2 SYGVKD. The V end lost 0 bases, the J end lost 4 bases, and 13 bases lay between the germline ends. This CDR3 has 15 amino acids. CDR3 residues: CAISESNLPPYEQYF. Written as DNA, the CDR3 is TGTGCCATCAGTGAGTCGAACTTGCCACCTTACGAGCAGTACTTC.

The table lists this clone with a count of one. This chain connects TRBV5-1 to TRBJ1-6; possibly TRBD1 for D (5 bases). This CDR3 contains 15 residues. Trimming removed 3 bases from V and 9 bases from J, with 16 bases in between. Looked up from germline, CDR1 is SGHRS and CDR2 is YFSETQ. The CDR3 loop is CASSWGVGEGSPLHF. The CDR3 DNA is TGCGCCAGCAGCTGGGGGGTCGGGGAAGGTTCACCCCTCCACTTT.

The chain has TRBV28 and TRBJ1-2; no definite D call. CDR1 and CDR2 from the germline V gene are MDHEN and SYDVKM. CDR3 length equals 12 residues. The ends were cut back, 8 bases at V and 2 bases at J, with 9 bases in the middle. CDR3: CASQQSNYGYTF. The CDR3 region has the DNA TGTGCCAGCCAGCAGTCGAACTATGGCTACACCTTC.

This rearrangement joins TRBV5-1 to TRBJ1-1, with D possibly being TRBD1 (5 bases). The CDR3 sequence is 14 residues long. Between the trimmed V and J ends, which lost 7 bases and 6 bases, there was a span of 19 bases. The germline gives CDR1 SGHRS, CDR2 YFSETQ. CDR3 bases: TGCGCCAGCCTCCCCGAATGGGACCCAGCTGAAGCTTTCTTT. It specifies CASLPEWDPAEAFF.

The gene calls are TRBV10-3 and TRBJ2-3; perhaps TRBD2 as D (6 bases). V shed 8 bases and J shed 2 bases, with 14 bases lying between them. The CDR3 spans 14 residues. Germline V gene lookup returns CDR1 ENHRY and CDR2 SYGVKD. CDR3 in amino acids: CAIAGLDSTDTQYF. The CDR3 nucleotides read TGTGCCATCGCGGGACTTGATTCCACAGATACGCAGTATTTT.

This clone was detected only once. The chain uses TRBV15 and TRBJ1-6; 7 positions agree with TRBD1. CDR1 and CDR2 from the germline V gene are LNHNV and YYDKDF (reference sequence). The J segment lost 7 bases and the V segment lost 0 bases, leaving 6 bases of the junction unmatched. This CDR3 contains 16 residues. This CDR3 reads CATSRDPRDRNSPLHF. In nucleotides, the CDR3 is TGTGCCACCAGCAGAGATCCCCGGGACAGAAATTCACCCCTCCACTTT.